The sequence of this T cell receptor beta chain was determined in a study of shared clonotypes between healthy human individuals. Findings and limits, study-wide: Generation of non-shared clonotypes was less probable than generation of clonotypes shared by all four donors.

There are a few counts of this clone. What it binds is not known. In the source study's methods: Quality scores were absent from the junction-only immunoSEQ sequences, so filtering differed. TCRdb's table, derived via immunoSEQ multiplex PCR, lists solely in-frame clones and lacks some. Clone size and the V and J calls come from that table; the DNA yielded D and trimming. This table holds about 2.4 million clones, around 90% found once. Donors included only healthy HIV-negative adults lacking recent acute infections or vaccinations. Both subsets, CD45RA+ naive and CD45RA-negative memory, were split from the CD4+ cells. Sequenced: naive CD4+ T cells sorted from blood. Subset of the sample: CD45RA+ positively selected. The sequence derives from a man in his late teens or twenties in good health.

This chain's CDR3 is CASRLAGGGRETQYF. The DNA for the CDR3 is TGTGCCAGCAGACTAGCGGGAGGGGGTAGGGAGACCCAGTACTTC. This chain links TRBV27 with TRBJ2-5, with 13 nucleotides matching TRBD2. The trim removed 6 bases at V and 5 bases at J, leaving 6 bases unmatched. Germline V gene sequence: CDR1 MNHEY, CDR2 SMNVEV (reference sequence). The CDR3 has 15 residues.